The clone carrying this TCR beta chain was counted at least ten times. This CDR3 region has 13 residues. V lost 8 bases and J 1 base, leaving 12 bases between the germline ends. CDR1 is SGHKS and CDR2 is YYEKEE in the germline V gene (reference sequence). CDR3-region Arm-PCR and iRepertoire HTBI primers produced the TCR beta libraries. TCRdb reanalysed the multiplex PCR reads using MiXCR and keeps one entry per CDR3 protein. The sample lists roughly 560,000 distinct CDR3 sequences; around 13% were seen once. This record comes from a study of regulatory T cells in long-lasting Graves disease. The time point denotes: newly diagnosed GD, antithyroid drugs for less than 3 months. PBMC RNA served as the TCR library source. A peripheral blood sample, 7 to 9.5 milliliters in volume, was drawn into EDTA tubes. The data were also submitted as part of a second study, on T cells in Graves' hyperthyroidism and ophthalmopathy.

This TCR was sampled from a woman under 40 with Graves disease. This chain uses TRBV5-5 with TRBJ1-2; D is perhaps TRBD1 (5 bases). The material sequenced was peripheral blood mononuclear cells (PBMCs), taken at new diagnosis, from a patient treated with antithyroid drugs. The CDR3 sequence: CASTGYSNYGYTF. The CDR3 region has the DNA TGTGCCAGTACAGGATACAGTAACTATGGCTACACCTTC. The complete variable domain, with remaining parts taken from reference TRBV5-5 and TRBJ1-2, reads DAGVTQSPTHLIKTRGQQVTLRCSPISGHKSVSWYQQVLGQGPQFIFQYYEKEERGRGNFPDRFSARQFPNYSSELNVNALLLGDSALYLCASTGYSNYGYTFGSGTRLTVV.